Below, one T cell receptor (beta chain) is given with its context. Its matching antigen is unknown. This CDR3 comprises 14 residues. Germline-derived CDR1 and CDR2 are SGHRS and YFSETQ. After constant-region reverse-primer amplification, full-length variable regions underwent semi-nested PCR with Nested Universal Primer A. TCRdb ran MiXCR on the 5' RACE reads and lists one entry per CDR3 protein. The data contain about 7,000 distinct CDR3 sequences, over 70% of them seen just once; the ten biggest clones take up under 5%. Tregs were sorted as CD4+CD25+CD127-/low cells. Study-level findings and limits: Greatest tumor Treg TCR overlap was with tumor naive CD4+ cells. In terms of TCR gene usage, tumor memory CD4+ T cells clustered together with blood and lymph node memory CD4+ cells, as well as with lymph node naive CD4+ cells. The larger cohort examined one V-J beta rearrangement, not whole repertoires.

V is TRBV5-1 and J is TRBJ2-3; the match to TRBD2 covers 10 bases. The receptor was isolated from a female donor with breast cancer. The source material was tumor-infiltrating Tregs sorted from the breast tumor. CDR3 loop: CGSRPSGSTDTQYF. In DNA form, the CDR3 reads TGCGGGAGCAGACCTAGCGGGAGTACAGATACGCAGTATTTT.